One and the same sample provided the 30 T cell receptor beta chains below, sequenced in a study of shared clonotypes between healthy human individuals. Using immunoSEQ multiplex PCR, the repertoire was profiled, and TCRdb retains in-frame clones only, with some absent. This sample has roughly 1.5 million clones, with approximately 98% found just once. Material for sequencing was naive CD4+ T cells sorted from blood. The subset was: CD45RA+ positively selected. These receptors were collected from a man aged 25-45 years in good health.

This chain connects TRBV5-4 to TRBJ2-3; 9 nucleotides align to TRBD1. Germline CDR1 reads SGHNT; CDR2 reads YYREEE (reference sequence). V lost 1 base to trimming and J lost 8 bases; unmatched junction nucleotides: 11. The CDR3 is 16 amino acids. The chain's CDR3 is CASSLSGQGFFATQYF. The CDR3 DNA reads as TGTGCCAGCAGCTTGTCCGGACAGGGGTTTTTCGCTACGCAGTATTTT.

The CDR3 region is CASEGLTYEQYF. CDR3 in DNA: TGTGCCAGCGAGGGACTCACCTACGAGCAGTACTTC. V gene TRBV28 combines with J gene TRBJ2-7; D is possibly TRBD2 (6 bases). The germline V gene has CDR1 MDHEN and CDR2 SYDVKM. The CDR3 loop spans 12 amino acids. The ends were cut back, 8 bases at V and 2 bases at J, with 10 bases in the middle.

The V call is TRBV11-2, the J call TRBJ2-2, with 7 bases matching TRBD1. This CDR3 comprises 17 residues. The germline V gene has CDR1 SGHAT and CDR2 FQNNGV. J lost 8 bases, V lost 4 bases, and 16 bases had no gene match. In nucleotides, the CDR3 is TGTGCCAGCAGCTCCGTTCTGGGACAGACAATCAGTGGGGAGCTGTTTTTT. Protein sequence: CASSSVLGQTISGELFF.

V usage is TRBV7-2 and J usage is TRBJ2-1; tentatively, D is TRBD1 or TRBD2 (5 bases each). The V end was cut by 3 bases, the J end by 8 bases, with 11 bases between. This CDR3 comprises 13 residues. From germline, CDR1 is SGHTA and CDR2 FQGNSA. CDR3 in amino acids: CASSLGVRDEQFF. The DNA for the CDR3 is TGTGCCAGCAGCTTGGGGGTTCGGGATGAGCAGTTCTTC.

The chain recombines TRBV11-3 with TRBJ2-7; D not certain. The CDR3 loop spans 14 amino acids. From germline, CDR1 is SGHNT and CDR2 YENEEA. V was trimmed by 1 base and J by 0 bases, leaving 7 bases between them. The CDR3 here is CASSLAPHSYEQYF. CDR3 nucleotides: TGTGCCAGCAGCTTAGCTCCACACTCCTACGAGCAGTACTTC.

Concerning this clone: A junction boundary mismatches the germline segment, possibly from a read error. CDR3: CASSTTGTPTGLNF. Here the CDR3 DNA reads TGTGCCAGCAGCACTACCGGGACACCGACCGGGCTAAACTTT. The chain recombines TRBV9 with TRBJ1-1; D perhaps matches TRBD1 (6 bases). The CDR3 is made up of 14 amino acids. Germline assignment: CDR1 SGDLS and CDR2 YYNGEE.

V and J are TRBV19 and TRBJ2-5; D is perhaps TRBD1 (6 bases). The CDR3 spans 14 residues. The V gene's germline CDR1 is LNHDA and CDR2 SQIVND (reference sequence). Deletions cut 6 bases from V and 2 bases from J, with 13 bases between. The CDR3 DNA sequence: TGTGCCAGTAGCCCAGACAGGAGGCAAGAGACCCAGTACTTC. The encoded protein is CASSPDRRQETQYF.

The CDR3 reads CASSVRSAQMEETQYF. Here the CDR3 DNA reads TGTGCCAGCAGCGTACGGAGCGCCCAAATGGAAGAGACCCAGTACTTC. V and J are TRBV9 and TRBJ2-5; D unresolved. With 1 base removed from V and 3 bases from J, the gap between germline ends came to 16 bases. Germline CDR1 reads SGDLS; CDR2 reads YYNGEE. The CDR3 has 16 residues.

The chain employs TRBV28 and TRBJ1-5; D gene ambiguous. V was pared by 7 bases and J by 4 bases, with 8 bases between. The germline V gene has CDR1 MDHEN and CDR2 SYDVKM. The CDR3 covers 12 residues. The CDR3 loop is CASTHRNQPQHF. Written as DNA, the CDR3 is TGTGCCAGCACCCACAGAAATCAGCCCCAGCATTTT.

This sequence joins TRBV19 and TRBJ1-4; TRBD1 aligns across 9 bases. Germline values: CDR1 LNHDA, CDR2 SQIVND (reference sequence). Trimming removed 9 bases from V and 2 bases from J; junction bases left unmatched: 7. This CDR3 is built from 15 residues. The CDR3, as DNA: TGTGCCAGCACCGGGACAGGGAGCACTAATGAAAAACTGTTTTTT. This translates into CASTGTGSTNEKLFF.

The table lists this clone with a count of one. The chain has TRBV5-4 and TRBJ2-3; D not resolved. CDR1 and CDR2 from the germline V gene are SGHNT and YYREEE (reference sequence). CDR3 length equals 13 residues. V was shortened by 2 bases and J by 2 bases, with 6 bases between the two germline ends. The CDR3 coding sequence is TGTGCCAGCAGCTTAGGGCCCACAGATACGCAGTATTTT. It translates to CASSLGPTDTQYF.

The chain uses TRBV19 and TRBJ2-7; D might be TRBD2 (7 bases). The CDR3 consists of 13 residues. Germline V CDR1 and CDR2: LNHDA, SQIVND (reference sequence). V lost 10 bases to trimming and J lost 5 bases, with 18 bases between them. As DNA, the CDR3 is TGTGCCACCAGGGGACTAAGAGGGGACGAGCAGTACTTC. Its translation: CATRGLRGDEQYF.

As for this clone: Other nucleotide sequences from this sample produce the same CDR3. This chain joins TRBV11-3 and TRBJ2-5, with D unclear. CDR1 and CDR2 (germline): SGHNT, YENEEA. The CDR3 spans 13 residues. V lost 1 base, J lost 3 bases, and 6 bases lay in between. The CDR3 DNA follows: TGTGCCAGCAGCTTAGGGTTGAAAGAGACCCAGTACTTC. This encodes CASSLGLKETQYF.

For the CDR3, the DNA is TGTGCCAGTAGTAGGACTAACAATGAGCAGTTCTTC. This translates into CASSRTNNEQFF. This chain uses TRBV19 with TRBJ2-1, with TRBD2 as a possible D gene (6 bases). This CDR3 contains 12 residues. The ends were cut back, 4 bases at V and 5 bases at J, with 6 bases in the middle. Germline CDR1 is LNHDA and CDR2 is SQIVND (reference sequence).

The CDR3 DNA is TGCAGCGTCGGTCAGGGGGCAAATCAGCCCCAGCATTTT. As protein: CSVGQGANQPQHF. V and J are TRBV29-1 and TRBJ1-5, with 8 bases matching TRBD1. The germline V gene encodes CDR1 SQVTM and CDR2 ANQGSEA. Trimming removed 6 bases from V and 4 bases from J; junction bases left unmatched: 5. This CDR3 has 13 residues.

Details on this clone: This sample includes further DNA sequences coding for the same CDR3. For the CDR3, the DNA is TGTGCCAGCAGCTTAGTTGGACAGCCCCAGCATTTT. It specifies CASSLVGQPQHF. This chain connects TRBV7-9 to TRBJ1-5, with no clear D. Looked up from germline, CDR1 is SEHNR and CDR2 is FQNEAQ (reference sequence). The V and J ends lost 1 base and 7 bases respectively, with 5 bases between them. The CDR3 sequence is 12 residues long.

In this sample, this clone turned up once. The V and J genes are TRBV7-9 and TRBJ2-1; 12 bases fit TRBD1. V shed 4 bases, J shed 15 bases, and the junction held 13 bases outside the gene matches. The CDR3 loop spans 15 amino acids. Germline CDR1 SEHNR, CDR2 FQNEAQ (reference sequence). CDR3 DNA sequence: TGTGCCAGCAGCTCATCCGGGACAGGGGGCCTGAGGACGTTCTTC. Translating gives CASSSSGTGGLRTFF.

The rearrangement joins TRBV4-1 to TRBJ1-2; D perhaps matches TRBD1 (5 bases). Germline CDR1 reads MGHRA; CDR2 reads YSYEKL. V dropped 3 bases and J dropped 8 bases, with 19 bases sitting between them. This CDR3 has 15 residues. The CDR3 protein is CASSQQQVGLRGYTF. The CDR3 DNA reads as TGCGCCAGCAGCCAGCAACAGGTCGGGTTAAGGGGCTACACCTTC.

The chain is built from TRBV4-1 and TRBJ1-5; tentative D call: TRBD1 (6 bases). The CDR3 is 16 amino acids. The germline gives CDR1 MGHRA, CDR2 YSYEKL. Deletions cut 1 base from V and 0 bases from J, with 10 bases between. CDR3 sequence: CASSQGQVVSNQPQHF. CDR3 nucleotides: TGCGCCAGCAGCCAAGGACAGGTTGTTAGCAATCAGCCCCAGCATTTT.

The chain's CDR3 is CAWGDALYEQYF. CDR3 nucleotides: TGTGCCTGGGGGGACGCCCTCTACGAGCAGTACTTC. This chain connects TRBV30 to TRBJ2-7; D may correspond to TRBD1 or TRBD2 (5 bases each). Germline CDR1 GTSNPN, CDR2 SVGIG (reference sequence). V was trimmed by 5 bases and J by 3 bases, leaving 11 bases between them. CDR3 length equals 12 residues.

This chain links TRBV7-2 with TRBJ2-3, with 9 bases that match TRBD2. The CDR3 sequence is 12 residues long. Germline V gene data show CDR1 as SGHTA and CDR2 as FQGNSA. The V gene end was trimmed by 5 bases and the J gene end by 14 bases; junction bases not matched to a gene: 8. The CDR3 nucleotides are TGTGCCAGCAGCGCACTAGCGGGTCGGGTGTATTTT. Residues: CASSALAGRVYF.

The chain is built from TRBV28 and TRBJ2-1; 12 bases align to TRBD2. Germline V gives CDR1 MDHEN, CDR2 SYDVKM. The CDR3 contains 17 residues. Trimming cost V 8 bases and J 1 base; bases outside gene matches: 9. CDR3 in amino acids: CASGPSGRATSYNEQFF. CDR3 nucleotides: TGTGCCAGCGGCCCTAGCGGGAGGGCCACTTCCTACAATGAGCAGTTCTTC.

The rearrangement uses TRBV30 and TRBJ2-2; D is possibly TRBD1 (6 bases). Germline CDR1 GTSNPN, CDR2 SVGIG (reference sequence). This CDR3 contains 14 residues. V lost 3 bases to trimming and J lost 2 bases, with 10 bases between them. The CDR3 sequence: CAWRGDTNTGELFF. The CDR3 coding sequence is TGTGCCTGGAGGGGGGACACCAACACCGGGGAGCTGTTTTTT.

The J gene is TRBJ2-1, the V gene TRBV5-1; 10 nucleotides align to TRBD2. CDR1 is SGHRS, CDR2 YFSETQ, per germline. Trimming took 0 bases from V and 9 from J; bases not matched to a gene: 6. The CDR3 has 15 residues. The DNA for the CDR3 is TGCGCCAGCAGCTTGGCAAGCGGGAGGGCTAGTGAGCAGTTCTTC. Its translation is CASSLASGRASEQFF.

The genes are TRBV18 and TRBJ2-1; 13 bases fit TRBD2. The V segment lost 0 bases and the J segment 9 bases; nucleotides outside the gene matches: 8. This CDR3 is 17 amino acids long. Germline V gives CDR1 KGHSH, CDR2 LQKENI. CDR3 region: CASSPPSFTSGRGEQFF. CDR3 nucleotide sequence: TGTGCCAGCTCACCACCAAGCTTTACTAGCGGGAGGGGTGAGCAGTTCTTC.

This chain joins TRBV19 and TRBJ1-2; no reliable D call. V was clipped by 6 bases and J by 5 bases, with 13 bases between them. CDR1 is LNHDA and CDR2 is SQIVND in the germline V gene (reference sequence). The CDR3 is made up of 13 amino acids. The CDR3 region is CASSKDRGYGYTF. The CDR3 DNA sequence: TGTGCCAGTAGCAAAGACCGGGGTTATGGCTACACCTTC.

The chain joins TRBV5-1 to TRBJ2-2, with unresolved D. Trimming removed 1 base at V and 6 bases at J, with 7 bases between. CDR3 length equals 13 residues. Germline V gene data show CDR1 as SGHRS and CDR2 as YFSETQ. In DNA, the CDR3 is TGCGCCAGCAGCTTGACATCCTCCGGGGAGCTGTTTTTT. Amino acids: CASSLTSSGELFF.

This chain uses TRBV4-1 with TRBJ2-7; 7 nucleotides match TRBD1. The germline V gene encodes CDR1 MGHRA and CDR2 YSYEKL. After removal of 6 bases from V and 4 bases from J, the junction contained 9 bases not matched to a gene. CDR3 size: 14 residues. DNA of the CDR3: TGCGCCAGCAGGGCCGGGACAGCAATTTACGAGCAGTACTTC. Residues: CASRAGTAIYEQYF.

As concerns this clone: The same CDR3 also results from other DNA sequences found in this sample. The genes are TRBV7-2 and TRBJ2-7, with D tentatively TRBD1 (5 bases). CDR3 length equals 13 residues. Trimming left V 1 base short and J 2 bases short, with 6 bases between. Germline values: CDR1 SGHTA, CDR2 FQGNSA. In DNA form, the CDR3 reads TGTGCCAGCAGCTTAGGCAGGGCCTACGAGCAGTACTTC. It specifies CASSLGRAYEQYF.

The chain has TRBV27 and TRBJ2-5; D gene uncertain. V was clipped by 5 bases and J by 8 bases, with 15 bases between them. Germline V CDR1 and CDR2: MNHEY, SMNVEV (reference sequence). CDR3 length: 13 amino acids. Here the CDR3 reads CASSPTTSITQYF. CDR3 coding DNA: TGTGCCAGCAGTCCCACCACTTCGATTACCCAGTACTTC.